This paragraph covers one T cell receptor (beta chain) sequence. The antigen it recognizes is unknown. Base quality data are lacking; no much larger clone is found one base away. Single viable CD3+CD4+CD8-CD45RO+ cells were sorted as memory CD4+ T cells on a FACSAria II. CMV serostatus was determined with a Roche Elecsys assay detecting serum IgG against CMV pp150, pp28, p38 and p52. Following thawing, total CD4+ T cells were enriched through positive selection using CD4 magnetic microbeads. Samples originated from another study that specifically interrogated the CD4+ T cell memory repertoire. Peripheral blood mononuclear cells were isolated and cryopreserved according to standard operating procedures, and serum was kept at -80 degrees C. The staining relied on CD3-PerCP (BW264/56), CD4-APC (RPA-T4), CD45RO-PE (UCHT1) and CD8-Pacific Orange (3B5) antibodies, and Sytox blue was used to exclude non-viable cells.

Genomic DNA was extracted from sorted cells with the Quick-DNA Microprep Kit. Amplification of TCRbeta DNA was done with the immunoSEQ hsTCRbeta kit, following the protocol from the manufacturer. TCRbeta libraries were sequenced on an Illumina MiSeq instrument. On the study's bioinformatics: Removing out-of-frame sequences left 2,204,828 distinct TCRbeta sequences, an average of around 67,000 per individual. Two values were used to score each individual: the count of over 150 previously reported CMV-associated TCRbeta sequences and the total count of productive distinct TCRbeta sequences. A beta-binomial model was reimplemented in Python, and scikit-learn random forests with default parameters were trained on data from the US cohort. Classifier performance on the Belgian cohort was reported as the median AUC with percentile confidence intervals calculated over 10,000 bootstrap iterations. TCRdb took this table from immuneACCESS and kept in-frame rearrangements with V and J called. Such tables lack part of the clones; where checked against another copy, unresolved V genes explain under half of the gap, and the rest is unexplained. D and trimming come from the DNA, and the V and J calls and clone size come from that table. This sample lists some 46,000 clones; roughly 83% were detected once. The leading ten clones occupy more than 0.95% of the sample.

These data originate in a study of memory CD4+ T cells and cytomegalovirus serostatus (dated by TCRdb to about 2019). General notes on the study: The 35 or so healthy Belgian adults in the cohort included 9 who were CMV seropositive and roughly 25 who were CMV seronegative. To replicate a published TCR-based CMV serostatus classifier, the researchers sequenced the CD4+ memory TCRbeta repertoires of a Belgian cohort whose cytomegalovirus serostatus was known.

Broad study findings and their caveats: Among the 150 to 200 previously reported CMV-associated TCRbeta sequences, 67 showed up in the CD4+ memory repertoires, with each one found in between one and five individuals. The original-framework classifier achieved a median bootstrapped AUC of approximately 0.95 with a 95% CI of 0.76-1.00 on the Belgian cohort. Only CD4+CD45RO+ memory cells were sequenced, unlike the original study, which covered naive and memory CD4+ and CD8+ populations. Results were interpreted as suggesting that the CMV-associated TCR signature is largely present in the CD4+ memory repertoire. CMV serostatus prediction reached a median bootstrapped AUC of roughly 0.95 with the original framework and 0.91 with a US-trained random forest.

The germline V end is reduced by 1 base and the J end by 8 bases; junction bases left unmatched: 6. The germline V gene (reference sequence) yields LNHDA for CDR1 and SQIVND for CDR2. Counted from cysteine to phenylalanine, this CDR3 has 16 amino acids. Just the 48-base CDR3 DNA is kept, in frame starting at base 1. Sequencing input: memory CD4+ T cells from blood. The chain was built from TRBV19 and TRBJ2-1; TRBD2 matches 12 bases in the middle. The sequence derives from an adult in good health and CMV-seronegative. The nucleotide sequence reads TGTGCCAGTAGTATAGGGCTAGCGGGAGGGCTGGATGAGCAGTTCTTC. It encodes CASSIGLAGGLDEQFF.